This TCR beta chain was sequenced during a study of Ad26.COV2.S vaccination and SARS-CoV-2 variants. Study as a whole: Vaccine-arm donor from the placebo-controlled COV1001 Ad26.COV2.S trial.

Sequencing was performed with immunoSEQ multiplex PCR; in TCRdb, only in-frame clones are kept and a portion is missing. The sample includes 300,000 to 350,000 clones, 90% of them seen just once. General study results and limits: Substantial post-vaccination breadth of spike-specific CD8+ and CD4+ T cell responses was reported.

With regard to this clone: Its antigen is currently unknown.

Germline-derived CDR1 and CDR2 are MGHDK and SYGVNS. Losses at the gene ends were 3 bases for V and 0 bases for J; bases not matched to a gene: 4. The CDR3 totals 16 residues. As to treatment: over 15 received Ad26.COV2.S at low or high dose, single or two shots; 5 received placebo; per-sample allocation not given. Day 63 after the first vaccine or placebo injection was the time point for sampling. Boston supplied an adult donor aged 18-55 years. In the vaccine, an Ad26 vector expressed the SARS-CoV-2 spike of the Wuhan strain. The TCR was taken from a person between 18 and 59 years old who received the Ad26.COV2.S COVID-19 vaccine or a placebo. This chain connects TRBV25-1 to TRBJ2-1; 8 nucleotides match TRBD2. The starting material was peripheral blood, obtained in a trial of Ad26.COV2.S vaccine versus placebo. The CDR3 DNA is TGTGCCAGCAGTGACTCCGGGACTAGCTCCTACAATGAGCAGTTCTTC. It encodes CASSDSGTSSYNEQFF.